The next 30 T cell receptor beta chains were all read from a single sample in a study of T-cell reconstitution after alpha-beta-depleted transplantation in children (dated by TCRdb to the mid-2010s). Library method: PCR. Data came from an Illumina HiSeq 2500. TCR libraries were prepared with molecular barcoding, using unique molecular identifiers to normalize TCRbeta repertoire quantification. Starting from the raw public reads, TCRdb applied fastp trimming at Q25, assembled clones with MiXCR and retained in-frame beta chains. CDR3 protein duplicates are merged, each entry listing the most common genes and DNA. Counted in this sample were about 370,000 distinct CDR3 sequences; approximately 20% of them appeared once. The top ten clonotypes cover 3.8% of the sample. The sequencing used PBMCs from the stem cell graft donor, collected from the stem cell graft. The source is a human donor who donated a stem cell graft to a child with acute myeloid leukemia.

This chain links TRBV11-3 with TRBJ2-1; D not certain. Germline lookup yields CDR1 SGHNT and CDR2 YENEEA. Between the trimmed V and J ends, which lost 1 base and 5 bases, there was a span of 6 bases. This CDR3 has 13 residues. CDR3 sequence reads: CASSLGFNNEQFF. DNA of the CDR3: TGTGCCAGCAGCTTAGGTTTTAACAATGAGCAGTTCTTC.

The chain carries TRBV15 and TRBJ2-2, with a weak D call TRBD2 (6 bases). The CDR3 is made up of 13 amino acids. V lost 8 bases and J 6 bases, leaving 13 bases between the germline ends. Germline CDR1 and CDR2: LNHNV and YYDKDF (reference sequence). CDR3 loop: CATVHGRSGELFF. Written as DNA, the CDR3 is TGTGCCACCGTTCACGGGAGATCCGGGGAGCTGTTTTTT. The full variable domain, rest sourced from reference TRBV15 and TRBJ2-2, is DAMVIQNPRYQVTQFGKPVTLSCSQTLNHNVMYWYQQKSSQAPKLLFHYYDKDFNNEADTPDNFQSRRPNTSFCFLDIRSPGLGDTAMYLCATVHGRSGELFFGEGSRLTVL.

The CDR3 region has the DNA TGCGCCAGCACAGGTAGCCTTAGCGGAACTGGGGATACGCAGTATTTT. Translation gives CASTGSLSGTGDTQYF. The chain links TRBV5-1 to TRBJ2-3; maybe TRBD2 (6 bases). Between the trimmed V and J ends, which lost 6 bases and 6 bases, there was a span of 23 bases. Germline lookup yields CDR1 SGHRS and CDR2 YFSETQ. The length of the CDR3 is 16 residues.

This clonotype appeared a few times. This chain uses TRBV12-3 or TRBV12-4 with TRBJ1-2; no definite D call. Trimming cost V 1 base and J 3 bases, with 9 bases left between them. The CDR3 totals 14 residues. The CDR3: CASSLGTVDYGYTF. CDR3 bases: TGTGCCAGCAGTTTAGGCACGGTGGACTATGGCTACACCTTC.

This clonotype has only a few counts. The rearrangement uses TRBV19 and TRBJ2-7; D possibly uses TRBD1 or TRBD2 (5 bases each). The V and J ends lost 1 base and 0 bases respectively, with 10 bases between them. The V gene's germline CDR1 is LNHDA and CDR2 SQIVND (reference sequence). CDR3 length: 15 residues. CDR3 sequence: CASSIGAGSSYEQYF. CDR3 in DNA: TGTGCCAGTAGTATAGGTGCAGGGAGCTCCTACGAGCAGTACTTC. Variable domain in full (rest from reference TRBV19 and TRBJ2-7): DGGITQSPKYLFRKEGQNVTLSCEQNLNHDAMYWYRQDPGQGLRLIYYSQIVNDFQKGDIAEGYSVSREKKESFPLTVTSAQKNPTAFYLCASSIGAGSSYEQYFGPGTRLTVT.

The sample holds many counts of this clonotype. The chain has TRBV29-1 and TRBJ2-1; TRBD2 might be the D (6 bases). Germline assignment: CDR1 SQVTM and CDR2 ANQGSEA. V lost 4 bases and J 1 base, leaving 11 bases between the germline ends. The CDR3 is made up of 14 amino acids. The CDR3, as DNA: TGCAGCGTTGTGGGGACTCCTTCCTACAATGAGCAGTTCTTC. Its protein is CSVVGTPSYNEQFF.

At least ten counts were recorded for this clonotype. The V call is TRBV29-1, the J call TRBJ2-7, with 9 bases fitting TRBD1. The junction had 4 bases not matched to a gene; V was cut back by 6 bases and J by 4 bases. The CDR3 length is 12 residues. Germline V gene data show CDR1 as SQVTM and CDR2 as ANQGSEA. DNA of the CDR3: TGCAGCGTCGGACAGGGGCGGTACGAGCAGTACTTC. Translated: CSVGQGRYEQYF.

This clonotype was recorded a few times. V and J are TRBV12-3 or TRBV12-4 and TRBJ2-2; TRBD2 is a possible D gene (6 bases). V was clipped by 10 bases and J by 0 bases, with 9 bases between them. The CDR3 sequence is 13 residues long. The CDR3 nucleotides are TGTGCCAACGGACTACCGAACACCGGGGAGCTGTTTTTT. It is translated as CANGLPNTGELFF.

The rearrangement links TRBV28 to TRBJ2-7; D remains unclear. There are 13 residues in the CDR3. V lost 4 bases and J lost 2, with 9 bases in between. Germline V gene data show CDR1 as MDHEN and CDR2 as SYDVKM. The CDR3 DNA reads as TGTGCCAGCAGTTCCCCAGCAACCTACGAGCAGTACTTC. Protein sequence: CASSSPATYEQYF.

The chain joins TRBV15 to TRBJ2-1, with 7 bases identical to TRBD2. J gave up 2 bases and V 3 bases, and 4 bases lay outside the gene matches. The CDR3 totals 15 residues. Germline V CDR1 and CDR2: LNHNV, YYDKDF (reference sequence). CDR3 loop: CATSSTSVAYNEQFF. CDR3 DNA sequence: TGTGCCACCAGCAGTACTAGCGTAGCCTACAATGAGCAGTTCTTC.

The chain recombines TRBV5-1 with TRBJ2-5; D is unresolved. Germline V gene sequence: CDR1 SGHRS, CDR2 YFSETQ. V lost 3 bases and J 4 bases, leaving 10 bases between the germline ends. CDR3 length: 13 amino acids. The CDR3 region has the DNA TGCGCCAGCAGCTCCTCTTGGGCAGAGACCCAGTACTTC. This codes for CASSSSWAETQYF.

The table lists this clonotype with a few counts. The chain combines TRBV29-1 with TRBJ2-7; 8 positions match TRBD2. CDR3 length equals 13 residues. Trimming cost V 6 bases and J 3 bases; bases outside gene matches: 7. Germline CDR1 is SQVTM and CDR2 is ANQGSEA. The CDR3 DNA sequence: TGCAGCGTACGGGGACTAGGTGACTACGAGCAGTACTTC. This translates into CSVRGLGDYEQYF.

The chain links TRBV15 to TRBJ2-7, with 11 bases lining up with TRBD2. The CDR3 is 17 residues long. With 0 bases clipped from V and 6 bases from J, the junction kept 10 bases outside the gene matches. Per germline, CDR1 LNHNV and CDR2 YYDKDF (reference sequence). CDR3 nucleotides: TGTGCCACCAGCAGAGATGTAGCGGGAGGGGGGGGGATCGAGCAGTACTTC. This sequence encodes CATSRDVAGGGGIEQYF.

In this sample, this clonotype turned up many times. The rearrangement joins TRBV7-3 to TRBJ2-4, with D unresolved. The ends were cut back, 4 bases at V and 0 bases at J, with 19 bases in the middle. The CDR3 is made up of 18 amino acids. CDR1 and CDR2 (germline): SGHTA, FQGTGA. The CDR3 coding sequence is TGTGCCAGCAGCTCTCTATACCCTCGTCGACTAGCCAAAAACATTCAGTACTTC. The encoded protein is CASSSLYPRRLAKNIQYF.

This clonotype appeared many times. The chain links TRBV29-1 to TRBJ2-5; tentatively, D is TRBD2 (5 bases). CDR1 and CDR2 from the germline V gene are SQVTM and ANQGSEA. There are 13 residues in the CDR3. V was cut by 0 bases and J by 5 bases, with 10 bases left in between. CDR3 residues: CSVEDGPGETQYF. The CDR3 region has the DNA TGCAGCGTTGAAGATGGGCCGGGGGAGACCCAGTACTTC.

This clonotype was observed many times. CDR3 residues: CSASRRQGPPGAQYF. CDR3 in DNA: TGCAGTGCTAGTCGTCGGCAGGGGCCTCCAGGGGCCCAGTACTTC. This chain links TRBV20-1 with TRBJ2-5; tentative D call: TRBD1 (6 bases). V lost 3 bases to trimming and J lost 9 bases, with 23 bases between them. Germline V CDR1 and CDR2: DFQATT, SNEGSKA (reference sequence). The CDR3 covers 15 residues.

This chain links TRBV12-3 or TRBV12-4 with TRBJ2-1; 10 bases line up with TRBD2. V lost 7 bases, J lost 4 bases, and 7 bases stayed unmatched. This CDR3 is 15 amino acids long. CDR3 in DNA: TGTGCCAGCAACGGAGGGACTAGCGCATACAATGAGCAGTTCTTC. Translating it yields CASNGGTSAYNEQFF.

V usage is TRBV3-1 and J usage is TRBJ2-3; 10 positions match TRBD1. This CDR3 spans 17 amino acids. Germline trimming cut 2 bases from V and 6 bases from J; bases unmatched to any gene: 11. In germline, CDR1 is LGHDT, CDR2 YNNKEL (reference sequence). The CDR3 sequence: CASSQRVRTGGGDTQYF. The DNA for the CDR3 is TGTGCCAGCAGCCAAAGGGTCAGGACAGGGGGTGGGGATACGCAGTATTTT.

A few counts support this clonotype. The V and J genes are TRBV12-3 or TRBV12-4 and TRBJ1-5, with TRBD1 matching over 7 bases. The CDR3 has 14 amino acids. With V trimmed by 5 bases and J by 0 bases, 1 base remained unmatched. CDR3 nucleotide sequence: TGTGCCAGCAGTGGGACAGTTAGCAATCAGCCCCAGCATTTT. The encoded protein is CASSGTVSNQPQHF.

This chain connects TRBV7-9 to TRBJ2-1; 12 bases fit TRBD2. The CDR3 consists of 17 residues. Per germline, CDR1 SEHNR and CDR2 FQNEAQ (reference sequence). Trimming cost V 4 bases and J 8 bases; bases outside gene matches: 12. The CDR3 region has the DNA TGTGCCAGCAGCTCCCATGGCCTAGCGGGAGGGCTTGATGAGCAGTTCTTC. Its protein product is CASSSHGLAGGLDEQFF.

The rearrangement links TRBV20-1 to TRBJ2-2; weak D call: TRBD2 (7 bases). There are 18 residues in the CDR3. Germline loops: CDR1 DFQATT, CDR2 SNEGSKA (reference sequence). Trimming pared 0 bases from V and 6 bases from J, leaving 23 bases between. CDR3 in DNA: TGCAGTGCTAGAGATCGGTCGGGGGCGGGAGTTAATTCCGGGGAGCTGTTTTTT. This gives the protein CSARDRSGAGVNSGELFF.

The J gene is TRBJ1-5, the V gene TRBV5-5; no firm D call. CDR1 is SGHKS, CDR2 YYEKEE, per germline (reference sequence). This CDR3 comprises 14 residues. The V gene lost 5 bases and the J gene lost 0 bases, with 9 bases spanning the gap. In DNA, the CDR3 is TGTGCCAGCAGATCGGGCAATAGCAATCAGCCCCAGCATTTT. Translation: CASRSGNSNQPQHF.

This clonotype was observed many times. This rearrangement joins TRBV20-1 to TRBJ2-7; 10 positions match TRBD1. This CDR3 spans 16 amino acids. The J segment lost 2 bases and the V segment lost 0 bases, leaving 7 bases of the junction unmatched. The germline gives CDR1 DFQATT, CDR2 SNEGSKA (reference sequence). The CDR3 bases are TGCAGTGCTAGAGATGCGGACAGGGGGTACACCTACGAGCAGTACTTC. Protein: CSARDADRGYTYEQYF.

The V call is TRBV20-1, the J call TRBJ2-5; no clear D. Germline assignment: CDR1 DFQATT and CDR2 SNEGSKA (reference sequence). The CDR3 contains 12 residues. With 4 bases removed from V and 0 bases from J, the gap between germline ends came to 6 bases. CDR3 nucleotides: TGCAGTGCTATGGAGTACCAAGAGACCCAGTACTTC. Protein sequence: CSAMEYQETQYF.

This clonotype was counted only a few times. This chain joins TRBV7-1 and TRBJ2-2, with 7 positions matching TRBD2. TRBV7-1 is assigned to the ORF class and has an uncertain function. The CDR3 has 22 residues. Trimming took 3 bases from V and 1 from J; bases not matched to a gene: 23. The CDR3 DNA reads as TGTGCCAGCAGCTCGGAAGCGGGGCAGGTTAACCCAGGCGCACAGAACACCGGGGAGCTGTTTTTT. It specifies CASSSEAGQVNPGAQNTGELFF.

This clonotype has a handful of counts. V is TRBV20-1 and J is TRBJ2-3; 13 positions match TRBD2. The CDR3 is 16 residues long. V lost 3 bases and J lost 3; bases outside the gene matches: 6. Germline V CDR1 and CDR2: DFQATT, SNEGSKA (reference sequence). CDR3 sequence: CSASNGLAGDTDTQYF. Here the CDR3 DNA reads TGCAGTGCTAGTAACGGACTAGCGGGAGATACAGATACGCAGTATTTT.

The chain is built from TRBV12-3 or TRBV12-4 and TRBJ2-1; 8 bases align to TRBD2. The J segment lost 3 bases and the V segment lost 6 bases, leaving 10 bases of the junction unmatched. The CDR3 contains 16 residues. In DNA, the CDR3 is TGTGCCAGCAGCGGGGGGGCGGGAGGACTCTACAATGAGCAGTTCTTC. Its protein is CASSGGAGGLYNEQFF.

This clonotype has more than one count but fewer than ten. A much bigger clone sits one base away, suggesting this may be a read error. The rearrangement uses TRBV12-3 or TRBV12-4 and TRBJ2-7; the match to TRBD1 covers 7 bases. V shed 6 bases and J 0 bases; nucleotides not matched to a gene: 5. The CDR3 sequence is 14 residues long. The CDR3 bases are TGTGCCAGCAGCCCGACAGGGAACTCCTACGAGCAGTACTTC. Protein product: CASSPTGNSYEQYF.

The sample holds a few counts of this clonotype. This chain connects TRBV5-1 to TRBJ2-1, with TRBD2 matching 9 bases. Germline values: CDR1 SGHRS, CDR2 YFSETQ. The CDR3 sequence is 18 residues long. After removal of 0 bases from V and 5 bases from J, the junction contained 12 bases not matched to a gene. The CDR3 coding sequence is TGCGCCAGCAGCTTGGGGGGCCTAGCGGGATTCGGAAACAATGAGCAGTTCTTC. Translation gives CASSLGGLAGFGNNEQFF.

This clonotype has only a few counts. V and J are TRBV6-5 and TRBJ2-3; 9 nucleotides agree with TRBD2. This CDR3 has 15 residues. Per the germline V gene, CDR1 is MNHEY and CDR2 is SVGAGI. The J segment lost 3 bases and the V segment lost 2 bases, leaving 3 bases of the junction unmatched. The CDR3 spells CASSYQRGETDTQYF. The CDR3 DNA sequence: TGTGCCAGCAGTTACCAGCGGGGGGAGACAGATACGCAGTATTTT.